The clone carrying this T cell receptor beta chain was counted only a few times. The target antigen is unknown. The data stem from a study of T-cell memory formation after mild COVID-19. Study in general: There were largely donor-specific TCR clusters.

TCRdb reprocessed the 5' RACE reads via MiXCR and lists one record per CDR3 protein. This sample carries just under 350,000 distinct CDR3 sequences, 10% to 15% of them seen once, and the ten largest clones take over 20%. Study observations and caveats: Detection of some responders pre-infection suggested pre-existing cross-reactive memory T cells participated. Mainly CM and EM harbored the contracting CD4+ clones; mainly EMRA harbored the CD8+ ones. Whereas later expanders leaned CD4+, clones contracting day 15 to 85 showed a balanced CD4/CD8 makeup.

This TCR derives from a man aged 18 to 29 who had mild COVID-19 (a few samples of this study predate the infection). Cell type and time point are not known. The source material was PBMCs or a T cell subset sorted from them (not recorded which).

The CDR3 loop is CASRWGRSSYNEQFF. CDR3 nucleotide sequence: TGCGCCAGCAGATGGGGCAGGAGCTCCTACAATGAGCAGTTCTTC. V gene TRBV4-3 combines with J gene TRBJ2-1, with a tentative D call TRBD1 (5 bases). The germline V gene encodes CDR1 LGHNA and CDR2 YSLEER. This CDR3 region has 15 residues. Deletions cut 6 bases from V and 0 bases from J, with 12 bases between.